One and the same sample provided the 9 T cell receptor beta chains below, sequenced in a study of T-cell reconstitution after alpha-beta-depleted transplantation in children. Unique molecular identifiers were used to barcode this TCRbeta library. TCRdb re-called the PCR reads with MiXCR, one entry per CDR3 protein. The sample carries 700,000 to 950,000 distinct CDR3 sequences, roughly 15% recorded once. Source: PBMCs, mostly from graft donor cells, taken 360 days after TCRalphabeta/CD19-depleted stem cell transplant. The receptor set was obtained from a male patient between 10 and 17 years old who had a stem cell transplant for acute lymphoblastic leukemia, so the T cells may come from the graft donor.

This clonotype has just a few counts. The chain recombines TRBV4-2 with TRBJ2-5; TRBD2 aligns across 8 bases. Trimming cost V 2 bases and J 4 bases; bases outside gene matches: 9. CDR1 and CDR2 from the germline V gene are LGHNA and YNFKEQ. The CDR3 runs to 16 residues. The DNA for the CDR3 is TGTGCCAGCAGCCAACTTCAAGCGGGAGTAGGAGAGACCCAGTACTTC. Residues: CASSQLQAGVGETQYF.

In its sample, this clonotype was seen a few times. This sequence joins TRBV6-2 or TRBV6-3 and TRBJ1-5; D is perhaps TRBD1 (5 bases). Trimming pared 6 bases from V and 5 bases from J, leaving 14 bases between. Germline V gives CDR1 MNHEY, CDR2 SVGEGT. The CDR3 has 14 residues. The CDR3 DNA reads TGTGCCAGCAGCGACCCTGGGGGGTATCAGCCCCAGCATTTT. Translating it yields CASSDPGGYQPQHF.

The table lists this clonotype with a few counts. This CDR3 reads CSILRVHGYTGELFF. In DNA form, the CDR3 reads TGCAGCATTCTCAGGGTTCACGGATACACCGGGGAGCTGTTTTTT. The chain employs TRBV29-1 and TRBJ2-2; a weak D match, TRBD1 (5 bases). With 8 bases removed from V and 3 bases from J, the gap between germline ends came to 19 bases. Germline assignment: CDR1 SQVTM and CDR2 ANQGSEA. The CDR3 is 15 residues long.

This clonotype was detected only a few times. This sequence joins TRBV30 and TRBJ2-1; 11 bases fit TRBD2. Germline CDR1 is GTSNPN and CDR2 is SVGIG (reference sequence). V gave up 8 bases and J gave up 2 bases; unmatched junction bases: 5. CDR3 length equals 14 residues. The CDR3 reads CARSSGRPYNEQFF. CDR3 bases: TGTGCCAGATCTAGCGGGAGGCCCTACAATGAGCAGTTCTTC. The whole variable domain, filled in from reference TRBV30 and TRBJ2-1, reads SQTIHQWPATLVQPVGSPLSLECTVEGTSNPNLYWYRQAAGRGLQLLFYSVGIGQISSEVPQNLSASRPQDRQFILSSKKLLLSDSGFYLCARSSGRPYNEQFFGPGTRLTVL.

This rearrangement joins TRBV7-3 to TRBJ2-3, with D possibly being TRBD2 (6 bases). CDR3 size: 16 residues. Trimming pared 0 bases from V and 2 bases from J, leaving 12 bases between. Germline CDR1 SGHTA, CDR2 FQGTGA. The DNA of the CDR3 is TGTGCCAGCAGCTTAACAGCGGGCGGGGACACAGATACGCAGTATTTT. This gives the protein CASSLTAGGDTDTQYF.

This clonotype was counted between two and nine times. For the CDR3, the DNA is TGTGCCAGCAGTTTAAGTCCTCAGGGTCACACCGGGGAGCTGTTTTTT. This translates into CASSLSPQGHTGELFF. The chain employs TRBV27 and TRBJ2-2; TRBD1 is a possible D gene (5 bases). With 2 bases removed from V and 3 bases from J, the gap between germline ends came to 13 bases. Germline V gene sequence: CDR1 MNHEY, CDR2 SMNVEV (reference sequence). The CDR3 contains 16 residues.

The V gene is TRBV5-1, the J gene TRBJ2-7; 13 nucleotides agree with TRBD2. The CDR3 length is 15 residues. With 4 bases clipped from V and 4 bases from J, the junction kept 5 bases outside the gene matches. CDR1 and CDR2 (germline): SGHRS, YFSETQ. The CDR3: CASSLWTSGGYEQYF. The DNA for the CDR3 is TGCGCCAGCAGCCTCTGGACTAGCGGGGGATACGAGCAGTACTTC.

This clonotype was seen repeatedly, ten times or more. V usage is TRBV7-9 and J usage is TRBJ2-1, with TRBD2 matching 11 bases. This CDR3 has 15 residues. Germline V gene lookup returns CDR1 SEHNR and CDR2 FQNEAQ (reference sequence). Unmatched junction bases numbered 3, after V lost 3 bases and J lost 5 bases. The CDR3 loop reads CASSFKLAGDNEQFF. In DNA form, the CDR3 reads TGTGCCAGCAGCTTTAAACTAGCGGGAGACAATGAGCAGTTCTTC.

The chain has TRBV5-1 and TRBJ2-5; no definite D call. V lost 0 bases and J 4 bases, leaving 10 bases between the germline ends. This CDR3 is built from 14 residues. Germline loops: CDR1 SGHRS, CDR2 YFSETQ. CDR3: CASSLALNGETQYF. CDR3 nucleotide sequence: TGCGCCAGCAGCTTGGCGTTGAACGGAGAGACCCAGTACTTC. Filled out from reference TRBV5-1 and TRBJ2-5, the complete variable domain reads KAGVTQTPRYLIKTRGQQVTLSCSPISGHRSVSWYQQTPGQGLQFLFEYFSETQRNKGNFPGRFSGRQFSNSRSEMNVSTLELGDSALYLCASSLALNGETQYFGPGTRLLVL.